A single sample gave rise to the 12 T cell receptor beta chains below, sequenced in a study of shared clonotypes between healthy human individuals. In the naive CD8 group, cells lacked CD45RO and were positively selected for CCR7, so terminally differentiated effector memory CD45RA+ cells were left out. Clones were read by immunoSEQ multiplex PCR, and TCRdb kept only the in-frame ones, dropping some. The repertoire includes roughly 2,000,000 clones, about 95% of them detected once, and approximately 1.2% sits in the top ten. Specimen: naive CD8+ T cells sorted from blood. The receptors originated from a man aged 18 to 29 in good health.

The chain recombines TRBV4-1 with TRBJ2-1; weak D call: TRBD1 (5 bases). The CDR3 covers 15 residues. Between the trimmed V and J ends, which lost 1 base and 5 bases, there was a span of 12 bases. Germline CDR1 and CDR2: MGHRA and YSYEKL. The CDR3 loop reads CASSQVFRGDNEQFF. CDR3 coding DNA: TGCGCCAGCAGCCAAGTTTTTAGGGGCGACAATGAGCAGTTCTTC.

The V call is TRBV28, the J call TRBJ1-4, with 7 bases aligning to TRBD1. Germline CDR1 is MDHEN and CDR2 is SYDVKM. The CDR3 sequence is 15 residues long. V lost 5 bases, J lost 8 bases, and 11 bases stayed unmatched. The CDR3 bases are TGTGCCAGCAGTGGTCCTAGGGGGCTGGGGGAAAAACTGTTTTTT. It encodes CASSGPRGLGEKLFF.

CDR3 nucleotide sequence: TGCAGCGTGATGGATTACGAGCAGTACTTC. Translating it yields CSVMDYEQYF. The rearrangement links TRBV29-1 to TRBJ2-7; D uncertain. CDR3 length: 10 residues. Germline-derived CDR1 and CDR2 are SQVTM and ANQGSEA. Trimming pared 6 bases from V and 4 bases from J, leaving 7 bases between.

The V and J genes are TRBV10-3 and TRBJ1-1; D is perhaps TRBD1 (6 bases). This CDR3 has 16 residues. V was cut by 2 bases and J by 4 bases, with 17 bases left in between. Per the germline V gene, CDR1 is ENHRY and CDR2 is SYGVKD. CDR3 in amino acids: CAISEQDRPGGTEAFF. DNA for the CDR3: TGTGCCATCAGTGAGCAAGACAGGCCGGGGGGCACTGAAGCTTTCTTT.

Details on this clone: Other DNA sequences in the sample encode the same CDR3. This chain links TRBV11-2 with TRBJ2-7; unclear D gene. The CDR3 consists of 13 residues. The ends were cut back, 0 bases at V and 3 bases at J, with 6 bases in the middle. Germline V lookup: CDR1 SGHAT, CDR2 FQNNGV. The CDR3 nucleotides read TGTGCCAGCAGCTTAGAAAACAGCTACGAGCAGTACTTC. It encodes CASSLENSYEQYF.

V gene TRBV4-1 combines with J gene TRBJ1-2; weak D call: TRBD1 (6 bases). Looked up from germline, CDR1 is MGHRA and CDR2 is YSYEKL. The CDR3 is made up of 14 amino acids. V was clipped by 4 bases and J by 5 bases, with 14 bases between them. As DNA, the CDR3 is TGCGCCAGCAGCCTAAGGGACACTGAATATGGCTACACCTTC. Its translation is CASSLRDTEYGYTF.

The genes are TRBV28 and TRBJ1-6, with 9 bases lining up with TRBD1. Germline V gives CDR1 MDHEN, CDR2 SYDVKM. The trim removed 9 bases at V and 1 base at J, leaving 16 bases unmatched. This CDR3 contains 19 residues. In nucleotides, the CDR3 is TGTGCCAGTAACGGACACGTACAGGGGGCGGTTTCCTATAATTCACCCCTCCACTTT. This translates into CASNGHVQGAVSYNSPLHF. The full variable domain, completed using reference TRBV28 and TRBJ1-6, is DVKVTQSSRYLVKRTGEKVFLECVQDMDHENMFWYRQDPGLGLRLIYFSYDVKMKEKGDIPEGYSVSREKKERFSLILESASTNQTSMYLCASNGHVQGAVSYNSPLHFGNGTRLTVT.

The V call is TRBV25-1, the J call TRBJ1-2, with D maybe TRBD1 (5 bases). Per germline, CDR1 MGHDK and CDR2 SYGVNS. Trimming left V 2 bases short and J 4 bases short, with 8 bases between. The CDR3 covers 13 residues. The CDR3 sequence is CASSEPGSYGYTF. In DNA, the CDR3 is TGTGCCAGCAGTGAACCAGGGAGCTATGGCTACACCTTC.

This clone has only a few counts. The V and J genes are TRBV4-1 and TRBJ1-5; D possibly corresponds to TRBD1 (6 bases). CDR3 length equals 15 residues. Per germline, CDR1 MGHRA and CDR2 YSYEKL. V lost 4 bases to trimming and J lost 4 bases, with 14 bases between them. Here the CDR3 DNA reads TGCGCCAGCAGCCCCACGGGGGCACCGAATCAGCCCCAGCATTTT. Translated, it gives CASSPTGAPNQPQHF.

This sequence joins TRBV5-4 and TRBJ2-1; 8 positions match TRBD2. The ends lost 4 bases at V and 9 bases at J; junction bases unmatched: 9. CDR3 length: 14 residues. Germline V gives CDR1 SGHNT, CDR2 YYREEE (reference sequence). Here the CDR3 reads CASSKREYFGEQFF. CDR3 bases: TGTGCCAGCAGCAAGCGGGAGTACTTCGGTGAGCAGTTCTTC.

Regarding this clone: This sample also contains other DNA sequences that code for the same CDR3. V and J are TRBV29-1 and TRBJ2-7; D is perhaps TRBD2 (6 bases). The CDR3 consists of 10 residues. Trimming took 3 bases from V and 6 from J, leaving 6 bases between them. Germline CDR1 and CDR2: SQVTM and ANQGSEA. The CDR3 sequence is CSVEEGEQYF. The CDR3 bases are TGCAGCGTTGAGGAGGGCGAGCAGTACTTC.

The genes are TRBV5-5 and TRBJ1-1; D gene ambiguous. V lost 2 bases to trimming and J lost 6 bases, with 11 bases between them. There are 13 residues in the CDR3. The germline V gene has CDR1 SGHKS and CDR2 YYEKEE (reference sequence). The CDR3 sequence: CASSFTPFAEAFF. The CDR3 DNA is TGTGCCAGCAGCTTTACTCCGTTCGCTGAAGCTTTCTTT.